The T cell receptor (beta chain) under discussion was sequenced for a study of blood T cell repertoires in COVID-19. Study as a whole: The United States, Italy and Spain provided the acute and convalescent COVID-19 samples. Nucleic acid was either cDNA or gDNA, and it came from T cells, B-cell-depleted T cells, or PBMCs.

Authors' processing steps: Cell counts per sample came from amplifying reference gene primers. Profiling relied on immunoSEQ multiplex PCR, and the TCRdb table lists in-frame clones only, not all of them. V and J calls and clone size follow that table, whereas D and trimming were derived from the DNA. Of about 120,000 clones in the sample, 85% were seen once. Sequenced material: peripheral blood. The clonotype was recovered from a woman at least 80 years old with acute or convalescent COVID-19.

CDR3 in DNA: TGTGCCACGATACGGGTGGGTGGCAATCAGCCCCAGCATTTT. Translated: CATIRVGGNQPQHF. V usage is TRBV6-5 and J usage is TRBJ1-5; the D is unclear. Germline V gene data show CDR1 as MNHEY and CDR2 as SVGAGI. This CDR3 contains 14 residues. Trimming shortened V by 10 bases and J by 2 bases, and 15 bases separated the two germline ends.